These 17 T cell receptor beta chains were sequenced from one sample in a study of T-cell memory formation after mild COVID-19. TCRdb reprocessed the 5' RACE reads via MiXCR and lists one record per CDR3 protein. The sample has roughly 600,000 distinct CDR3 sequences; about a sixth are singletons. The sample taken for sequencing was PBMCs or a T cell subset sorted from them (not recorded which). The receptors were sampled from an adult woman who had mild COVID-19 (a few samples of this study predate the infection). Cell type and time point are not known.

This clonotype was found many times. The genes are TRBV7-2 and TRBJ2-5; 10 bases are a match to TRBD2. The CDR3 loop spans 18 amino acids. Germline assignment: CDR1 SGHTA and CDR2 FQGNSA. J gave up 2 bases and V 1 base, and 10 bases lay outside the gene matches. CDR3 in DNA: TGTGCCAGCAGCTTAGTAGGGGGACTAGCGCGAAGACAAGAGACCCAGTACTTC. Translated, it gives CASSLVGGLARRQETQYF.

CDR3: CASSIYSSYEQYF. The CDR3 region has the DNA TGTGCCAGCAGCATATACAGTTCCTACGAGCAGTACTTC. The rearrangement uses TRBV11-2 and TRBJ2-7; D gene uncertain. Germline CDR1 and CDR2: SGHAT and FQNNGV. Trimming pared 5 bases from V and 1 base from J, leaving 9 bases between. The CDR3 covers 13 residues.

Written as DNA, the CDR3 is TGTGCCAGCAGCTCTACCGGGACAGGGGAAACTGAAGCTTTCTTT. Translated, it gives CASSSTGTGETEAFF. The chain couples TRBV7-9 to TRBJ1-1, with 10 bases identical to TRBD1. The germline V gene encodes CDR1 SEHNR and CDR2 FQNEAQ (reference sequence). J gave up 5 bases and V 4 bases, and 7 bases lay outside the gene matches. The CDR3 runs 15 residues.

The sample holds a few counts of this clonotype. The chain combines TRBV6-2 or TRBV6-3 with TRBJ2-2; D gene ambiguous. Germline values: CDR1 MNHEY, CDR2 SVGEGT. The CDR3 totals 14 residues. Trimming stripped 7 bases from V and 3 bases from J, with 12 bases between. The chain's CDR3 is CASISAYDTGELFF. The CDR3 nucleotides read TGTGCCAGCATATCAGCCTACGACACCGGGGAGCTGTTTTTT.

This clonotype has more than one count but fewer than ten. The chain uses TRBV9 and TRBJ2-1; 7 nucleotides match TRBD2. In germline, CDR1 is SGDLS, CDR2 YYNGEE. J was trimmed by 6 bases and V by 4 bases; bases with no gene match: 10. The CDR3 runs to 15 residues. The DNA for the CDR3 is TGTGCCAGCAGCCTCAAGAGGTCTAGCGGCAATGAGCAGTTCTTC. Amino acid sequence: CASSLKRSSGNEQFF. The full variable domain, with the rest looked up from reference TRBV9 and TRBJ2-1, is DSGVTQTPKHLITATGQRVTLRCSPRSGDLSVYWYQQSLDQGLQFLIQYYNGEERAKGNILERFSAQQFPDLHSELNLSSLELGDSALYFCASSLKRSSGNEQFFGPGTRLTVL.

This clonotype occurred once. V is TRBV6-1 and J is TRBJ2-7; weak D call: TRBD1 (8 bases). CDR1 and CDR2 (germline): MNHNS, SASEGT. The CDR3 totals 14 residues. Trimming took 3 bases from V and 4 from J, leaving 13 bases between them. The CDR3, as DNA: TGTGCCAGCAGTGATTACAGGGGGGGGTACGAGCAGTACTTC. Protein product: CASSDYRGGYEQYF.

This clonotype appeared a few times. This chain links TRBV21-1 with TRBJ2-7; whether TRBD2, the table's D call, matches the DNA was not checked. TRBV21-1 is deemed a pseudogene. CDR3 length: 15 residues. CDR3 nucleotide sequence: TGTGCCAGCAGCGGTCGACTAGCGGCGACCTACGAGCAGTACTTC. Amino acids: CASSGRLAATYEQYF.

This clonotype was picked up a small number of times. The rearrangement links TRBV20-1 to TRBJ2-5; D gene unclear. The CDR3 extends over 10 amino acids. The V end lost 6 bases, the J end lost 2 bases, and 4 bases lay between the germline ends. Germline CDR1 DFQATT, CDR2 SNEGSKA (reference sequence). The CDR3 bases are TGCAGTGCGGCACAAGAGACCCAGTACTTC. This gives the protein CSAAQETQYF.

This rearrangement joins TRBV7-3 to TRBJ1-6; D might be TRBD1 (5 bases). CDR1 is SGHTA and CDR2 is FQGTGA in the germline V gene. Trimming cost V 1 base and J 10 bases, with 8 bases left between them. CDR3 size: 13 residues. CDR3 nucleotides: TGTGCCAGCAGCTTAATGGGGGACTCACCCCTCCACTTT. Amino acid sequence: CASSLMGDSPLHF.

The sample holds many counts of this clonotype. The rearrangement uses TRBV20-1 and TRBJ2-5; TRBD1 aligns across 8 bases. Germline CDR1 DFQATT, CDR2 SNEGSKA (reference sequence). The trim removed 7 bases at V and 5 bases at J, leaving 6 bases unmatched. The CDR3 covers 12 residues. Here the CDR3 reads CSVDRGRETQYF. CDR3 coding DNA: TGCAGTGTCGACAGGGGCCGGGAGACCCAGTACTTC.

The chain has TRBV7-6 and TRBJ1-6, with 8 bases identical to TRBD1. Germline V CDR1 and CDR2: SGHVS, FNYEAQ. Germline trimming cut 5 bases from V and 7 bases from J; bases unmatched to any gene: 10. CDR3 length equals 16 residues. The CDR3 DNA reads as TGTGCCAGCAGCAATGACAGGGGAGAGGGAAATTCACCCCTCCACTTT. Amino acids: CASSNDRGEGNSPLHF.

The CDR3 DNA reads as TGTGCCAGCAGCCAATTGGCAGAATCGTCCTTCTATGGCTACACCTTC. Protein sequence: CASSQLAESSFYGYTF. J is TRBJ1-2 and V is TRBV7-9; D is unclear. Germline CDR1 and CDR2: SEHNR and FQNEAQ (reference sequence). V shed 5 bases and J shed 4 bases, with 20 bases lying between them. The CDR3 totals 16 residues.

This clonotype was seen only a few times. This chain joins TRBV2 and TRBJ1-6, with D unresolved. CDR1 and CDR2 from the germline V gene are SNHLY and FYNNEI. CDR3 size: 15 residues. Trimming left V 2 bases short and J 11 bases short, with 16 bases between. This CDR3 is CASSERPWREAPLHF. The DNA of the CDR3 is TGTGCCAGCAGTGAAAGACCCTGGCGGGAGGCACCCCTCCACTTT.

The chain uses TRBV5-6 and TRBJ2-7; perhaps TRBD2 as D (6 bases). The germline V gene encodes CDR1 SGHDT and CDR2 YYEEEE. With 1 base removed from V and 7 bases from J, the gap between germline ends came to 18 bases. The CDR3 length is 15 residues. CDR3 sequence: CASSLPGLLEGEQYF. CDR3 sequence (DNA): TGTGCCAGCAGCTTGCCGGGACTTTTGGAGGGTGAGCAGTACTTC.

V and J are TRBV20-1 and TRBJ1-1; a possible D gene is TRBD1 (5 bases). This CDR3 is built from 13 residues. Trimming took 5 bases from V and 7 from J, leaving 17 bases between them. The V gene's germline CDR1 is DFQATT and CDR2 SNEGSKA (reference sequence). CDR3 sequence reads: CSAYLHGTFEAFF. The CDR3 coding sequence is TGCAGTGCTTATCTACACGGGACCTTTGAAGCTTTCTTT.

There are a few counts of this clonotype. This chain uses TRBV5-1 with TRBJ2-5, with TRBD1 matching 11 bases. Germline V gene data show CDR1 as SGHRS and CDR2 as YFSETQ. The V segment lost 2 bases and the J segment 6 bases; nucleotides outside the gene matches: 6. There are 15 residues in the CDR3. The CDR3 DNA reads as TGCGCCAGCAGCTTCGGACAGGGGGCGTTGAAGACCCAGTACTTC. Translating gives CASSFGQGALKTQYF.

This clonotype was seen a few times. The CDR3 sequence: CASSFNSLNTEAFF. CDR3 DNA sequence: TGTGCCAGCAGCTTTAACAGTTTGAACACTGAAGCTTTCTTT. This chain uses TRBV7-9 with TRBJ1-1; the D is unclear. With 3 bases removed from V and 0 bases from J, the gap between germline ends came to 8 bases. The germline V gene has CDR1 SEHNR and CDR2 FQNEAQ (reference sequence). The CDR3 is 14 amino acids.